This T cell receptor beta chain was identified in a study of cytomegalovirus exposure and HLA in healthy donors. Although they were nominally healthy when sampled, donors likely had unrecorded immune exposures. The study ran its PCR with 60 Vbeta and 13 Jbeta primers. TCRdb's copy holds only in-frame clones and misses some; the assay was immunoSEQ multiplex PCR. In all, the sample yields about 74,000 clones. Germline loops: CDR1 SGHKS, CDR2 YYEKEE (reference sequence). The V end was cut by 2 bases, the J end by 4 bases, with 12 bases between. This CDR3 comprises 15 residues. Material for sequencing was PBMCs. This rearrangement joins TRBV5-5 to TRBJ2-2; a weak D match, TRBD2 (5 bases). The receptor comes from a female donor in good health and CMV-seropositive. This CDR3 is CASSFEGTPTGELFF. DNA for the CDR3: TGTGCCAGCAGCTTCGAGGGTACTCCCACCGGGGAGCTGTTTTTT. Using reference TRBV5-5 and TRBJ2-2 for the parts outside the CDR3, the full variable domain is DAGVTQSPTHLIKTRGQQVTLRCSPISGHKSVSWYQQVLGQGPQFIFQYYEKEERGRGNFPDRFSARQFPNYSSELNVNALLLGDSALYLCASSFEGTPTGELFFGEGSRLTVL.